The clone carrying this T cell receptor beta chain was seen a few times. The entry originates in a study of blood T cell repertoires in COVID-19. The CDR3 loop spans 16 amino acids. Germline V gene data show CDR1 as LNHDA and CDR2 as SQIVND (reference sequence). With 6 bases clipped from V and 4 bases from J, the junction kept 3 bases outside the gene matches. How the authors handled the data: It was from reference gene primer amplification that nucleated cell counts were estimated. TCRdb's table, derived via immunoSEQ multiplex PCR, lists solely in-frame clones and lacks some. The D gene and trimming were derived from the DNA, and the V and J assignments and clone size from that table. The sample yields about 68,000 clones, about 85% seen once.

Sequencing was carried out using peripheral blood. The V and J genes are TRBV19 and TRBJ2-1; 16 nucleotides agree with TRBD2. The TCR originated in a woman between 45 and 60 years old with COVID-19, enrolled during active disease. CDR3 protein: CASRGLAGGRYNEQFF. In nucleotides, the CDR3 is TGTGCCAGTAGGGGACTAGCGGGAGGGCGTTACAATGAGCAGTTCTTC.